This TCR beta chain appears in the sequencing data of a study of cytomegalovirus exposure and HLA in healthy donors. 13 Jbeta primers and 60 Vbeta primers were used for the PCR. The data were produced by immunoSEQ multiplex PCR, yet TCRdb's version contains in-frame clones alone and is incomplete. The sample yields over 150,000 clones, around four fifths seen once. The table lists this clone with a few counts. Antigen specificity is unknown. Findings and limits, study-wide: The classifier, whose performance was assessed in both the original and validation cohorts, reportedly diagnosed cytomegalovirus status with high specificity and sensitivity. Per a prior analysis, the majority of TCR beta V segments were productive roughly 90% or roughly 30% of the time.

The junction had 4 bases not matched to a gene; V was cut back by 2 bases and J by 7 bases. The CDR3 loop spans 15 amino acids. Germline V CDR1 and CDR2: SGHRS, YFSETQ. This chain links TRBV5-1 with TRBJ2-2; 11 bases are shared with TRBD1. The TCR originated in a girl aged 5 to 17 in good health and CMV-seropositive. The sample was PBMCs. The CDR3 sequence: CASSFSGTGGGELFF. CDR3 in DNA: TGCGCCAGCAGCTTCTCCGGGACAGGGGGCGGGGAGCTGTTTTTT.